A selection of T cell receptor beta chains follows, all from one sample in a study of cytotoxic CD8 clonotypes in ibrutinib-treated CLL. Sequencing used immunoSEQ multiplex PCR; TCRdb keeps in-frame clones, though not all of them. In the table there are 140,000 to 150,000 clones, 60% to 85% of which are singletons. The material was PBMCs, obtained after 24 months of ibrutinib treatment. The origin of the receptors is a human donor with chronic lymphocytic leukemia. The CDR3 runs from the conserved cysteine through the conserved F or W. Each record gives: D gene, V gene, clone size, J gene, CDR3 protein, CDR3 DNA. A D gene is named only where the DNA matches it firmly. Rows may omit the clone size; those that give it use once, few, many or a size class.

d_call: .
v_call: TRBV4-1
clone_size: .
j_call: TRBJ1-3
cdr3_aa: CASSQSDTASGNTIYF
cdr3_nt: TGCGCCAGCAGCCAGTCGGACACCGCCTCTGGAAACACCATATATTTT

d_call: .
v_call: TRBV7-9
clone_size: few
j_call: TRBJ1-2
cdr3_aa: CASTYRANYGYTF
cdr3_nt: TGTGCCAGCACCTACAGAGCTAACTATGGCTACACCTTC

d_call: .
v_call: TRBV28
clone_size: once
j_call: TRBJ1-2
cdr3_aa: CASTRTYGYTF
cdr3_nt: TGTGCCAGCACCCGGACGTATGGCTACACCTTC

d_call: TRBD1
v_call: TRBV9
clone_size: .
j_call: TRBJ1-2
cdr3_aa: CASSDGQGARGYGYTF
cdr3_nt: TGTGCCAGCAGCGACGGACAGGGGGCGCGTGGCTATGGCTACACCTTC

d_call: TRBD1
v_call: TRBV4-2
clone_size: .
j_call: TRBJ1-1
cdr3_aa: CASSQNPGGNTEAFF
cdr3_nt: TGTGCCAGCAGCCAAAACCCAGGGGGAAACACTGAAGCTTTCTTT

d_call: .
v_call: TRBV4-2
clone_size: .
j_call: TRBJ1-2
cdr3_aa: CASSAVGDGEDYGYTF
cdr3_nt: TGTGCCAGCAGCGCCGTAGGGGACGGTGAGGACTATGGCTACACCTTC

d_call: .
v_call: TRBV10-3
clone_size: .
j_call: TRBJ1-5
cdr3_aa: CAIRKDADQPQHF
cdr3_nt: TGTGCCATCAGGAAGGACGCGGATCAGCCCCAGCATTTT

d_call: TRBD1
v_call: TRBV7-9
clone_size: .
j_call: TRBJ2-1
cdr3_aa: CASSLTGVEQFF
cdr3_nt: TGTGCCAGCAGCCTTACAGGGGTCGAGCAGTTCTTC

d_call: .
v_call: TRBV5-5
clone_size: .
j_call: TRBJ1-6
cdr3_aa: CASSAMGQKHSPLHF
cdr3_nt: TGTGCCAGCAGCGCGATGGGCCAGAAACATTCACCCCTCCACTTT

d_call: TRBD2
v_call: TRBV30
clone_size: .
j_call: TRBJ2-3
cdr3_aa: CAWTHLAGGPGGDTQYF
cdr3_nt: TGTGCCTGGACACACCTAGCGGGGGGCCCCGGGGGAGATACGCAGTATTTT

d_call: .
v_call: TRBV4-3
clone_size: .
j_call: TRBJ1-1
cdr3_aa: CASSQFGQEAFF
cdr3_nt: TGCGCCAGCAGCCAGTTTGGGCAGGAAGCTTTCTTT

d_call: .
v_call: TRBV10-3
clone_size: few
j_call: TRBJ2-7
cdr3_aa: CAISEGLGEQYF
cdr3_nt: TGTGCCATCAGTGAAGGGTTAGGCGAGCAGTACTTC

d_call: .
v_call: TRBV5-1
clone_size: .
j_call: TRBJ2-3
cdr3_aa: CASSPGQVPSTDTQYF
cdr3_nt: TGCGCCAGCAGCCCAGGGCAGGTTCCTAGCACAGATACGCAGTATTTT

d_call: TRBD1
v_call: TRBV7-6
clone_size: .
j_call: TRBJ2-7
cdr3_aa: CASSLRTGSSYEQYF
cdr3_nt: TGTGCCAGCAGCTTAAGGACAGGGAGCTCCTACGAGCAGTACTTC

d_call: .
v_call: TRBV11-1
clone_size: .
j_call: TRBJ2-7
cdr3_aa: CASSLDSLSSYEQYF
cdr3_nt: TGTGCCAGCAGCCTCGACTCCCTGAGCTCCTACGAGCAGTACTTC

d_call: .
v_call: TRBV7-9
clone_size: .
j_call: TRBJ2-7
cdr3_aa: CASSLKGNVVEQYF
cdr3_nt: TGTGCCAGCAGCTTAAAGGGGAACGTCGTAGAGCAGTACTTC

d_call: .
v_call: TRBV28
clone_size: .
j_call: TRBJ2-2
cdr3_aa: CASSGVRGTGELFF
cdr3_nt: TGTGCCAGCAGTGGGGTCCGGGGCACCGGGGAGCTGTTTTTT

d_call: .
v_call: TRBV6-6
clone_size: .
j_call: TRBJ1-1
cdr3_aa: CASSYTTNTEAFF
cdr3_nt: TGTGCCAGCAGTTACACAACCAACACTGAAGCTTTCTTT

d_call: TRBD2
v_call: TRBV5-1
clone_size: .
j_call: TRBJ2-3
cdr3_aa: CASSLLRAGGRTDTQYF
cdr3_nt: TGCGCCAGCAGCCTCCTCCGAGCGGGGGGGCGTACAGATACGCAGTATTTT

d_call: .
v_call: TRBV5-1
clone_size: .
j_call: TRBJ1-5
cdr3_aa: CASSPGDNQPQHF
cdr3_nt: TGCGCCAGCAGCCCCGGGGACAATCAGCCCCAGCATTTT

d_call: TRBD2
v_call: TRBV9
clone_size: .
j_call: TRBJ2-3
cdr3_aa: CASSVGGRWVTDTQYF
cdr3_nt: TGTGCCAGCAGCGTAGGCGGGAGGTGGGTCACAGATACGCAGTATTTT

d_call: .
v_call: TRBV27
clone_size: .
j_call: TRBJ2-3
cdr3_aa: CASSPSWATTTDTQYF
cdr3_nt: TGTGCCAGCAGTCCCTCATGGGCTACCACCACAGATACGCAGTATTTT

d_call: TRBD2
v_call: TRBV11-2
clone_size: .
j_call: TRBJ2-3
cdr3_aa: CASSPRGSGGSTDTQYF
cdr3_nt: TGTGCCAGCAGCCCCCGGGGTAGCGGGGGGAGCACAGATACGCAGTATTTT

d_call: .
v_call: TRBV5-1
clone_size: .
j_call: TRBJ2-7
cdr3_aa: CASSLASLHYEQYF
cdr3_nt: TGCGCCAGCAGCTTGGCTAGCCTCCACTACGAGCAGTACTTC

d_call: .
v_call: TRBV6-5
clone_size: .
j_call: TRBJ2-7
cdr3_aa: CASSYSRSRTSLDF
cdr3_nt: TGTGCCAGCAGTTACTCGAGGTCACGTACGAGTTTAGACTTC

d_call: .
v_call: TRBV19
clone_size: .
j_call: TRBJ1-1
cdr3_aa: CASSIGALRLMNTEAFF
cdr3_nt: TGTGCCAGTAGTATAGGGGCTCTACGGCTGATGAACACTGAAGCTTTCTTT

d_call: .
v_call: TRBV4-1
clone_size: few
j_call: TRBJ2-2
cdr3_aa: CASSQDGDTGELFF
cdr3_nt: TGCGCCAGCAGCCAAGATGGGGACACCGGGGAGCTGTTTTTT

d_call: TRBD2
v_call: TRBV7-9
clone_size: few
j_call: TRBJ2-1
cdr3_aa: CASSPSGVVFF
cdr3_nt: TGTGCCAGCAGCCCCAGCGGGGTGGTGTTCTTC

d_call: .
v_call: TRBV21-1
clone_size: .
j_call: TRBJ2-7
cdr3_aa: CASPGVPPGEQYF
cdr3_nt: TGTGCCAGCCCAGGGGTCCCCCCCGGCGAGCAGTACTTC

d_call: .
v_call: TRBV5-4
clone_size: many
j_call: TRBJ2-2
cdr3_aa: CASSPAATAGELFF
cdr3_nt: TGTGCCAGCAGCCCCGCAGCGACGGCCGGGGAGCTGTTTTTT

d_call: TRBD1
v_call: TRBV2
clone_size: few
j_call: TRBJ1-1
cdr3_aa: CASSQDRGSEAFF
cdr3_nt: TGTGCCAGCAGCCAAGACAGGGGGTCTGAAGCTTTCTTT

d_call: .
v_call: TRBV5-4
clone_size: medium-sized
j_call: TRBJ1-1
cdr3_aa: CASSFDSTEAFF
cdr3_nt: TGTGCCAGCAGCTTCGACAGCACTGAAGCTTTCTTT

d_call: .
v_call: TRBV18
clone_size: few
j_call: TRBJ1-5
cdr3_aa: CASSPNPDGNQPQHF
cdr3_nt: TGTGCCAGCTCACCCAATCCGGACGGTAATCAGCCCCAGCATTTT

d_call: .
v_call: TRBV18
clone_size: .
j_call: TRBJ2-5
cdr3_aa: CASSPVAKRGGGETQYF
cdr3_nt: TGTGCCAGCTCACCAGTGGCCAAACGGGGCGGCGGGGAGACCCAGTACTTC

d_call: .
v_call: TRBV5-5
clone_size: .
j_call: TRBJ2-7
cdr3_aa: CASSTRGGEQYF
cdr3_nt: TGTGCCAGCAGCACAAGGGGGGGCGAGCAGTACTTC

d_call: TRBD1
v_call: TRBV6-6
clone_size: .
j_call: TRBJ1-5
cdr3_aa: CASSHDRGGQPQHF
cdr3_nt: TGTGCCAGCAGTCACGACAGGGGGGGTCAGCCCCAGCATTTT

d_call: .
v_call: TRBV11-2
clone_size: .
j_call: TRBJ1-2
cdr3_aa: CASSQSPGGYTF
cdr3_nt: TGTGCCAGCAGCCAGAGTCCGGGGGGCTACACCTTC

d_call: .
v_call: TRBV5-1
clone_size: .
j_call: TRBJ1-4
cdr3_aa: CASSKGPNEKLFF
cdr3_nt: TGCGCCAGCAGCAAGGGGCCGAATGAAAAACTGTTTTTT

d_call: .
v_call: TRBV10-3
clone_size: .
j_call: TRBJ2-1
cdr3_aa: CAISDPRGNEQFF
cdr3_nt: TGTGCCATCAGTGACCCCCGGGGGAATGAGCAGTTCTTC

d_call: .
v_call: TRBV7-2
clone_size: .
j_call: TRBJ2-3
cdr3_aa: CASQDRTATDTQYF
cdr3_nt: TGTGCCAGCCAGGACCGGACGGCCACAGATACGCAGTATTTT